The subject of this entry is one T cell receptor beta chain. Its specificity is unknown. The unexposed donors gave CD4+ T cells in about 2010-2018, prior to COVID-19. The data were taken from a study of CD4 T cells in relation to SARS-CoV-2 and coronaviruses. Findings and limits, study-wide: Roughly three fifths of donors had memory CD4+ clonotypes crossrecognizing SARS-CoV-2 and common cold coronavirus spike.

V lost 0 bases to trimming and J lost 3 bases, with 15 bases between them. The CDR3 covers 16 residues. Germline CDR1 SGHRS, CDR2 YFSETQ. The repertoire was sequenced with immunoSEQ multiplex PCR; TCRdb's copy has only in-frame clones and lacks some. The sample holds about 59,000 clones; about nine tenths are singletons and the top ten take under 1.5%. The clonotype was recovered from a human donor in good health. The sequenced sample consisted of memory CD4+ T cells from PBMCs. The rearrangement uses TRBV5-1 and TRBJ1-1; D is unresolved. CDR3 nucleotides: TGCGCCAGCAGCTTGGGAATCGCCGCCGAGGACACTGAAGCTTTCTTT. Translated, it gives CASSLGIAAEDTEAFF.